Presented here are 3 T cell receptor beta chains from one specimen sequenced in a study of T cells in Graves' hyperthyroidism and ophthalmopathy. Amplified TCR beta CDR3 regions derived from RNA transcripts. The study used the HTBI primer set for a first-round RT-PCR of the TCR CDR3. One entry per CDR3 protein results from TCRdb running MiXCR on the multiplex PCR reads. The sample holds 350,000 or so distinct CDR3 sequences, 15% to 20% seen once. The source material was blood. These receptors were taken from a woman aged 40 to 49 with Graves' ophthalmopathy.

This clonotype was seen many times. V usage is TRBV6-1 and J usage is TRBJ2-7; no clear D. Per the germline V gene, CDR1 is MNHNS and CDR2 is SASEGT. Trimming took 5 bases from V and 6 from J, leaving 11 bases between them. The CDR3 loop spans 12 amino acids. The CDR3 nucleotides are TGTGCCAGCAGTCCAACCCTGGGCGAGCAGTACTTC. It is translated as CASSPTLGEQYF.

At least ten counts were recorded for this clonotype. V gene TRBV12-3 or TRBV12-4 combines with J gene TRBJ2-5; the D gene is possibly TRBD1 (5 bases). The length of the CDR3 is 13 residues. The V end lost 7 bases, the J end lost 1 base, and 10 bases lay between the germline ends. This chain's CDR3 is CASNEQAQETQYF. The CDR3 DNA sequence: TGTGCCAGCAATGAACAGGCCCAAGAGACCCAGTACTTC.

This clonotype was recorded at least ten times. The junction shows a germline mismatch at one end, possibly a read error. The chain couples TRBV11-2 to TRBJ1-2, with 8 positions matching TRBD1. The CDR3 sequence is 12 residues long. CDR1 and CDR2 from the germline V gene are SGHAT and FQNNGV. The CDR3 region has the DNA TGTGCCAGCAGCTTAGGGGACACGACAGGGGCCTTC. Translating gives CASSLGDTTGAF.